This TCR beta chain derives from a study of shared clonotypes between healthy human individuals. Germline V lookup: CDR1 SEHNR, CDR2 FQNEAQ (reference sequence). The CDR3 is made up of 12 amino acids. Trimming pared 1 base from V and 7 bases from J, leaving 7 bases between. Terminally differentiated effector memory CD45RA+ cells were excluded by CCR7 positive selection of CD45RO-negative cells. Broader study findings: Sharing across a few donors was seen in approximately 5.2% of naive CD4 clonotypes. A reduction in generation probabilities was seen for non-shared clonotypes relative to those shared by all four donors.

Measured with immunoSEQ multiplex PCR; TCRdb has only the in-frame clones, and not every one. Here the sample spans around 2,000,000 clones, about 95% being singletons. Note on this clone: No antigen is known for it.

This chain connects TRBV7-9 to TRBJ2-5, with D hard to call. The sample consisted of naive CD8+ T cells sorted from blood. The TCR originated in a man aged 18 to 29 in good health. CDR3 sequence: CASSLGEGTQYF. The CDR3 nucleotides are TGTGCCAGCAGCTTAGGGGAAGGGACCCAGTACTTC.